The 32 T cell receptor beta chains given below trace back to one sample, sequenced in a study of glioma-infiltrating T cells. Amplification of TCR alpha and beta CDR3 regions from RNA used iRepertoire nested multiplex PCR. TCRdb ran MiXCR on the multiplex PCR reads and lists one entry per CDR3 protein. The sample has some 99,000 distinct CDR3 sequences; 25% are singletons. What was sequenced was glioma tissue, nonneoplastic brain tissue, or PBMCs (not recorded which). Receptor source: a human donor with low-grade glioma or glioblastoma, undergoing nonglioma brain surgery, or in good health (not recorded which).

In regard to this clonotype: The limits of the CDR3 on the DNA are not certain, so only TCRdb's listed CDR3 is given. J is TRBJ1-5 and V is TRBV28; whether TRBD1, the table's D call, matches the DNA was not checked. The CDR3 is 16 residues long, counting both termini. Germline CDR1 and CDR2: MDHEN and SYDVKM. CDR3 sequence: CASSYQVGSGNQPQHF.

This clonotype was seen many times. The V call is TRBV3-1, the J call TRBJ1-6, with a weak D call TRBD1 (6 bases). This CDR3 has 15 residues. From germline, CDR1 is LGHDT and CDR2 YNNKEL (reference sequence). V shed 7 bases and J shed 7 bases, with 17 bases lying between them. CDR3 DNA: TGTGCCAGCACCTCTATAGGACAGCAGAATTCACCCCTCCACTTT. This sequence encodes CASTSIGQQNSPLHF.

As for this clonotype: Being one base from a much bigger clone, this may be a read error. The CDR3 carries no conserved terminal phenylalanine or tryptophan, so it likely arises from a read error. The chain couples TRBV7-9 to TRBJ1-3, with a weak D call TRBD1 (5 bases). V was shortened by 2 bases and J by 0 bases, with 11 bases between the two germline ends. The CDR3 has 16 residues. Germline V gene lookup returns CDR1 SEHNR and CDR2 FQNEAQ (reference sequence). The CDR3 spells CASSLQGWDSGNTIYL. The CDR3 DNA follows: TGTGCCAGCAGCTTACAGGGTTGGGACTCTGGAAACACCATATATCTT.

This clonotype was seen many times. V usage is TRBV7-2 and J usage is TRBJ1-1; weak D call: TRBD1 (6 bases). The CDR3 totals 16 residues. Germline assignment: CDR1 SGHTA and CDR2 FQGNSA. V was cut by 4 bases and J by 3 bases, with 18 bases left in between. The chain's CDR3 is CASSWGTPSGDTEAFF. The DNA for the CDR3 is TGTGCCAGCAGCTGGGGGACACCGAGTGGGGACACTGAAGCTTTCTTT. Together with reference TRBV7-2 and TRBJ1-1, the CDR3 gives the full variable domain: GAGVSQSPSNKVTEKGKDVELRCDPISGHTALYWYRQSLGQGLEFLIYFQGNSAPDKSGLPSDRFSAERTGGSVSTLTIQRTQQEDSAVYLCASSWGTPSGDTEAFFGQGTRLTVV.

This clonotype was observed a handful of times. The gene calls are TRBV7-3 and TRBJ1-2; 7 bases agree with TRBD1. Germline trimming cut 5 bases from V and 8 bases from J; bases unmatched to any gene: 11. The CDR3 runs 14 residues. The germline CDR1 and CDR2 sequences are SGHTA and FQGTGA. The CDR3 nucleotides are TGTGCCAGCAGCCTGGGGACAGCCGCGGGAGGCTACACCTTC. This sequence encodes CASSLGTAAGGYTF.

This clonotype was observed many times. This chain joins TRBV6-2 or TRBV6-3 and TRBJ2-1; TRBD2 aligns across 11 bases. V was pared by 0 bases and J by 11 bases, with 3 bases of the junction left unmatched. The CDR3 is 14 residues long. Germline-derived CDR1 and CDR2 are MNHEY and SVGEGT. The CDR3: CASSYSETSGKQFF. As DNA, the CDR3 is TGTGCCAGCAGTTACTCCGAGACTAGCGGGAAGCAGTTCTTC.

The gene calls are TRBV20-1 and TRBJ2-1; 9 bases line up with TRBD2. Germline V gene lookup returns CDR1 DFQATT and CDR2 SNEGSKA (reference sequence). Trimming removed 5 bases from V and 7 bases from J; junction bases left unmatched: 9. This CDR3 has 14 residues. CDR3 coding DNA: TGCAGTGCTGGGAGAGTAGCGGGAGAGAATGAGCAGTTCTTC. Its protein product is CSAGRVAGENEQFF.

The chain links TRBV27 to TRBJ1-1; tentative D call: TRBD1 (6 bases). CDR1 and CDR2 (germline): MNHEY, SMNVEV (reference sequence). This CDR3 has 13 residues. V lost 7 bases and J lost 4, with 13 bases in between. CDR3 amino acids: CASTRAGATEAFF. The DNA of the CDR3 is TGTGCCAGCACAAGGGCAGGGGCCACTGAAGCTTTCTTT.

This clonotype was seen at least ten times. The chain links TRBV28 to TRBJ1-1; D may be TRBD1 (6 bases). The CDR3 length is 15 residues. CDR1 MDHEN and CDR2 SYDVKM come from the germline V gene. Trimming removed 4 bases from V and 11 bases from J, with 23 bases in between. The CDR3 nucleotides read TGTGCCAGCAGTTCGCCGATAAGGGGGGGGGTTTTCGCTTTCTTT. Protein sequence: CASSSPIRGGVFAFF.

There are many counts of this clonotype. The J gene is TRBJ2-2, the V gene TRBV27, with D perhaps matching TRBD1 (6 bases). Germline CDR1 and CDR2: MNHEY and SMNVEV (reference sequence). V was cut by 5 bases and J by 6 bases, with 10 bases left in between. The CDR3 runs 13 residues. The CDR3 is CASSITGSGELFF. The CDR3 coding sequence is TGTGCCAGCAGTATCACAGGGTCCGGGGAGCTGTTTTTT.

This clonotype was observed at least ten times. This chain joins TRBV7-2 and TRBJ1-5; unclear D gene. V dropped 1 base and J dropped 3 bases, with 7 bases sitting between them. CDR3 length equals 14 residues. Germline lookup yields CDR1 SGHTA and CDR2 FQGNSA. For the CDR3, the DNA is TGTGCCAGCAGCTTAGAACTCCTCAATCAGCCCCAGCATTTT. This codes for CASSLELLNQPQHF.

This clonotype was seen a few times. The V and J genes are TRBV19 and TRBJ1-1, with TRBD1 matching over 11 bases. V shed 7 bases, J shed 6 bases, and the junction held 13 bases outside the gene matches. The CDR3 totals 16 residues. Per the germline V gene, CDR1 is LNHDA and CDR2 is SQIVND (reference sequence). The chain's CDR3 is CASTNLPGQGGSEAFF. The CDR3, as DNA: TGTGCCAGTACCAACCTTCCGGGACAGGGGGGATCTGAAGCTTTCTTT.

This clonotype was picked up many times. This chain links TRBV6-1 with TRBJ2-1; possible D gene TRBD2, 6 bases. The CDR3 sequence is 15 residues long. Germline CDR1 reads MNHNS; CDR2 reads SASEGT. V dropped 5 bases and J dropped 6 bases, with 17 bases sitting between them. CDR3 sequence: CASSSWDFLCNEQFF. DNA of the CDR3: TGTGCCAGCAGTTCGTGGGACTTCCTCTGCAATGAGCAGTTCTTC.

V gene TRBV12-3 or TRBV12-4 combines with J gene TRBJ1-2, with a weak D call TRBD1 (6 bases). Between the trimmed V and J ends, which lost 6 bases and 7 bases, there was a span of 9 bases. The CDR3 loop spans 11 amino acids. The CDR3 DNA follows: TGTGCCAGCAGGGGGGCGTCTGGCTACACCTTC. It encodes CASRGASGYTF.

The V gene is TRBV6-5, the J gene TRBJ2-7, with D possibly matching TRBD2 (6 bases). There are 15 residues in the CDR3. Trimming took 2 bases from V and 8 from J, leaving 19 bases between them. CDR1 MNHEY and CDR2 SVGAGI come from the germline V gene. The chain's CDR3 is CASSYPRLVGSQQYF. The DNA of the CDR3 is TGTGCCAGCAGTTACCCGAGACTAGTTGGGTCCCAGCAGTACTTC.

The sample holds many counts of this clonotype. The chain combines TRBV4-1 with TRBJ1-2; D perhaps matches TRBD1 (5 bases). V lost 4 bases to trimming and J lost 2 bases, with 14 bases between them. This CDR3 spans 15 amino acids. Germline CDR1 is MGHRA and CDR2 is YSYEKL. CDR3 nucleotides: TGCGCCAGCAGCCCCCGCGGGGGGGGGAACTATGGCTACACCTTC. Amino acids: CASSPRGGGNYGYTF.

This clonotype showed up many times. The genes are TRBV25-1 and TRBJ2-7; no reliable D call. Germline CDR1 reads MGHDK; CDR2 reads SYGVNS. Trimming removed 5 bases at V and 0 bases at J, with 5 bases between. There are 12 residues in the CDR3. The CDR3 nucleotides read TGTGCCAGCAGTCGAAACTCCTACGAGCAGTACTTC. Protein product: CASSRNSYEQYF.

The chain couples TRBV20-1 to TRBJ2-7, with a possible D match to TRBD2 (5 bases). The CDR3 is 14 residues long. Germline V gene data show CDR1 as DFQATT and CDR2 as SNEGSKA (reference sequence). V was shortened by 5 bases and J by 2 bases, with 16 bases between the two germline ends. In DNA form, the CDR3 reads TGCAGTGCTGCCGAAGCGAGGGTAGCCTACGAGCAGTACTTC. It codes for CSAAEARVAYEQYF.

This clonotype was recorded at least ten times. CDR3 DNA sequence: TGTGCCAGCAGTTCCCCCGGGGCCCCCCACTATGGCTACACCTTC. It codes for CASSSPGAPHYGYTF. The chain recombines TRBV27 with TRBJ1-2; D possibly corresponds to TRBD1 (5 bases). Trimming removed 4 bases at V and 3 bases at J, with 15 bases between. The CDR3 runs 15 residues. Per the germline V gene, CDR1 is MNHEY and CDR2 is SMNVEV (reference sequence).

This clonotype was recorded many times. The chain joins TRBV19 to TRBJ1-5; no reliable D call. CDR1 and CDR2 (germline): LNHDA, SQIVND (reference sequence). V was cut by 7 bases and J by 1 base, with 14 bases left in between. This CDR3 spans 15 amino acids. The CDR3 DNA is TGTGCCAGTACTCTCGGTCCTTGGAGCAATCAGCCCCAGCATTTT. Translation gives CASTLGPWSNQPQHF.

A note on this clonotype: This sequence may be a read error, since a much larger clone differs from it by one base. This chain joins TRBV11-2 and TRBJ2-3; 11 bases agree with TRBD2. The V segment lost 3 bases and the J segment 6 bases; nucleotides outside the gene matches: 8. Per germline, CDR1 SGHAT and CDR2 FQNNGV. The CDR3 has 16 residues. The CDR3 sequence is CASSFLSGRASDTQYF. The CDR3, as DNA: TGTGCCAGCAGCTTCCTTAGCGGGAGGGCCAGTGATACGCAGTATTTT.

This clonotype was recorded at least ten times. The chain combines TRBV11-2 with TRBJ2-7; perhaps TRBD2 as D (6 bases). In germline, CDR1 is SGHAT, CDR2 FQNNGV. This CDR3 is built from 13 residues. Trimming shortened V by 5 bases and J by 2 bases, and 10 bases separated the two germline ends. The CDR3 DNA sequence: TGTGCCAGCAGCCCCACGGGAGCCTACGAGCAGTACTTC. Protein product: CASSPTGAYEQYF.

There are many counts of this clonotype. The rearrangement joins TRBV7-2 to TRBJ2-1; 10 bases align to TRBD1. Germline loops: CDR1 SGHTA, CDR2 FQGNSA. The J segment lost 9 bases and the V segment lost 3 bases, leaving 11 bases of the junction unmatched. This CDR3 is built from 16 residues. The CDR3 sequence is CASSFRSGQGESEQFF. The CDR3 bases are TGTGCCAGCAGCTTTCGTAGCGGACAGGGGGAGAGTGAGCAGTTCTTC.

In its sample, this clonotype was seen once. A much larger clonotype is one base distant, so this may be a read error. The chain has TRBV7-9 and TRBJ1-1; maybe TRBD1 (5 bases). CDR1 is SEHNR and CDR2 is FQNEAQ in the germline V gene (reference sequence). CDR3 length: 14 amino acids. V shed 9 bases and J shed 3 bases, with 17 bases lying between them. CDR3 bases: TGTGCCAGGAGCCCAATGGCGGGGGACACTGAAGCTTTCTTT. This encodes CARSPMAGDTEAFF.

This clonotype was detected only a few times. The CDR3: CASSLGAARRETQYF. In nucleotides, the CDR3 is TGTGCCAGCAGCTTAGGGGCAGCGCGGCGGGAGACCCAGTACTTC. J is TRBJ2-5 and V is TRBV7-2; D is undetermined. From germline, CDR1 is SGHTA and CDR2 FQGNSA. The CDR3 totals 15 residues. Trimming removed 1 base from V and 5 bases from J, with 14 bases in between.

The chain carries TRBV6-5 and TRBJ1-1; maybe TRBD1 (5 bases). The CDR3 extends over 14 amino acids. V was trimmed by 8 bases and J by 1 base, leaving 14 bases between them. Germline V lookup: CDR1 MNHEY, CDR2 SVGAGI. In nucleotides, the CDR3 is TGTGCCAGCGCCTTTCCTGGACAGAACACTGAAGCTTTCTTT. It yields the protein CASAFPGQNTEAFF.

In this sample, this clonotype turned up many times. V and J are TRBV6-6 and TRBJ2-3; 9 bases agree with TRBD1. This CDR3 is 15 amino acids long. Germline CDR1 and CDR2: MNHNY and SVGAGI (reference sequence). The junction had 3 bases not matched to a gene; V was cut back by 0 bases and J by 5 bases. CDR3 nucleotides: TGTGCCAGCAGTTACTCACAGGGGGCGGGAGATACGCAGTATTTT. It yields the protein CASSYSQGAGDTQYF.

This clonotype has ten or more counts. This sequence joins TRBV29-1 and TRBJ1-2; D is possibly TRBD1 (6 bases). Per the germline V gene, CDR1 is SQVTM and CDR2 is ANQGSEA. The CDR3 is 12 residues long. V lost 7 bases, J lost 7 bases, and 16 bases lay in between. CDR3 sequence (DNA): TGCAGCGCTAAGACAGGTGGGGGTGGCTACACCTTC. It codes for CSAKTGGGGYTF.

Remarks on this clonotype: Because it lacks the conserved phenylalanine or tryptophan at the end, this CDR3 is likely a read error. No DNA is shown, since the ends of the CDR3 on it are uncertain; the CDR3 is the one TCRdb lists. This sequence joins TRBV28 and TRBJ2-1. Germline CDR1 reads MDHEN; CDR2 reads SYDVKM. The CDR3 spans 15 residues, counting both ends. The CDR3 protein is CASSLREYTYNEQVL.

This clonotype showed up many times. The rearrangement uses TRBV20-1 and TRBJ1-6; D is perhaps TRBD1 (5 bases). Germline V gene lookup returns CDR1 DFQATT and CDR2 SNEGSKA (reference sequence). V lost 6 bases and J 7 bases, leaving 16 bases between the germline ends. This CDR3 comprises 14 residues. CDR3 coding DNA: TGCAGTGCAAAGAGGGACCGTCAAAATTCACCCCTCCACTTT. Translating gives CSAKRDRQNSPLHF.

In this sample, this clonotype turned up many times. The genes are TRBV12-3 or TRBV12-4 and TRBJ1-5, with 9 bases that match TRBD1. The CDR3 covers 15 residues. The V segment lost 4 bases and the J segment 2 bases; nucleotides outside the gene matches: 3. The CDR3 is CASSSGQGGNQPQHF. The CDR3 coding sequence is TGTGCCAGCAGTTCGGGACAGGGTGGCAATCAGCCCCAGCATTTT.

This clonotype has ten or more counts. The chain has TRBV6-4 and TRBJ1-2; a possible D gene is TRBD1 (6 bases). This CDR3 contains 13 residues. V gave up 6 bases and J gave up 4 bases, with 12 bases separating them. The germline V gene encodes CDR1 MRHNA and CDR2 SNTAGT. This chain's CDR3 is CASRGQYLYGYTF. The DNA for the CDR3 is TGTGCCAGCAGAGGACAGTATCTCTATGGCTACACCTTC.